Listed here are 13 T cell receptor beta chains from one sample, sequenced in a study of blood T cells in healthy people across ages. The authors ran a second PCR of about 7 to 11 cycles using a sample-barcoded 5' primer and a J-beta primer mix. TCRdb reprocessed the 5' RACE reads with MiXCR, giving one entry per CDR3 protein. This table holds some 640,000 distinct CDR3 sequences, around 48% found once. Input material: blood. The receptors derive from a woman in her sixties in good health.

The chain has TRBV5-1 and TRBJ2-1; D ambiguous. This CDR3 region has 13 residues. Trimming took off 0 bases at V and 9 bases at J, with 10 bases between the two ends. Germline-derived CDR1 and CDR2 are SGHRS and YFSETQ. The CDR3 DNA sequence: TGCGCCAGCAGCTTGGAATCGGGTAGTGAGCAGTTCTTC. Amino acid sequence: CASSLESGSEQFF.

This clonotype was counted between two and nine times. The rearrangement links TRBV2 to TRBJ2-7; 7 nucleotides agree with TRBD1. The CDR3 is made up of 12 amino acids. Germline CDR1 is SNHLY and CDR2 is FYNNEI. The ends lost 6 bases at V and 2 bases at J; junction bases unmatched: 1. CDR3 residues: CASRGTAYEQYF. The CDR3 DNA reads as TGTGCCAGCAGGGGGACAGCCTACGAGCAGTACTTC.

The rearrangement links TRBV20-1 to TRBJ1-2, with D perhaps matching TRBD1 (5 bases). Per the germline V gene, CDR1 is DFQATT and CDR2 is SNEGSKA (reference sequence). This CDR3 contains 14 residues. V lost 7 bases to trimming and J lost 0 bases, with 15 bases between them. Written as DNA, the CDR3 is TGCAGTGTATTGGGTCTGGGGGCTAACTATGGCTACACCTTC. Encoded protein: CSVLGLGANYGYTF.

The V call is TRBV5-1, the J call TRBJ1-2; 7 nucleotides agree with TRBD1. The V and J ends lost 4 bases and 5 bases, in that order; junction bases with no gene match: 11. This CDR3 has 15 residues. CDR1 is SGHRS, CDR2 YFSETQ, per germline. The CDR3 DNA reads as TGCGCCAGCAGCAATAGGACAGGCCGTACTTATGGCTACACCTTC. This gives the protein CASSNRTGRTYGYTF.

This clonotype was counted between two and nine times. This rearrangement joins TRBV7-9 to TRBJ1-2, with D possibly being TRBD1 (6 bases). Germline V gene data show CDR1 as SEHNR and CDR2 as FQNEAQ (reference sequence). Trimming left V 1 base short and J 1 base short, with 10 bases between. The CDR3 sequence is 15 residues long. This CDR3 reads CASSLETGLNYGYTF. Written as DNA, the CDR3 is TGTGCCAGCAGCTTAGAGACAGGTCTTAACTATGGCTACACCTTC.

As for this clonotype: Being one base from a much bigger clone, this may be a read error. CDR3 nucleotide sequence: TGTGCCGGCAGCCGAACTATCTACGAGCAGTACTTC. The encoded protein is CAGSRTIYEQYF. The V and J genes are TRBV7-2 and TRBJ2-7; no definite D call. Germline CDR1 SGHTA, CDR2 FQGNSA. CDR3 size: 12 residues.

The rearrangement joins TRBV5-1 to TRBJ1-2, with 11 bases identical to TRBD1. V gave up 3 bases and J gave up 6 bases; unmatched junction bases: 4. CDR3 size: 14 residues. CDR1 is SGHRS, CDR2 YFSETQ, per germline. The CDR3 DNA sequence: TGCGCCAGCAGCTCGGGACAGGGGGTGGATGGCTACACCTTC. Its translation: CASSSGQGVDGYTF. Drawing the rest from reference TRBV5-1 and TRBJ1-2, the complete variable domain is KAGVTQTPRYLIKTRGQQVTLSCSPISGHRSVSWYQQTPGQGLQFLFEYFSETQRNKGNFPGRFSGRQFSNSRSEMNVSTLELGDSALYLCASSSGQGVDGYTFGSGTRLTVV.

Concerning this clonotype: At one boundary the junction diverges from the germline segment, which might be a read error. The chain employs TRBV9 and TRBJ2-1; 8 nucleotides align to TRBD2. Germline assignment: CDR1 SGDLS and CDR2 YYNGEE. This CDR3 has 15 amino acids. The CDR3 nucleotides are TGTGCCAGTAGCGTAGTGAGCGGGAGCCCCAATGAGCAGTTCTTC. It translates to CASSVVSGSPNEQFF. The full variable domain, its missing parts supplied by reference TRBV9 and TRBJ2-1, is DSGVTQTPKHLITATGQRVTLRCSPRSGDLSVYWYQQSLDQGLQFLIQYYNGEERAKGNILERFSAQQFPDLHSELNLSSLELGDSALYFCASSVVSGSPNEQFFGPGTRLTVL.

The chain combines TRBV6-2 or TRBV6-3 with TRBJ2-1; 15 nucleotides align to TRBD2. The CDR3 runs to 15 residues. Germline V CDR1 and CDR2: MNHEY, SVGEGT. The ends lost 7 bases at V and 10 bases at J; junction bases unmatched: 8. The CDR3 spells CASTITGLAGGEQFF. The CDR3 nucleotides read TGTGCCAGCACTATAACGGGACTAGCGGGAGGCGAGCAGTTCTTC.

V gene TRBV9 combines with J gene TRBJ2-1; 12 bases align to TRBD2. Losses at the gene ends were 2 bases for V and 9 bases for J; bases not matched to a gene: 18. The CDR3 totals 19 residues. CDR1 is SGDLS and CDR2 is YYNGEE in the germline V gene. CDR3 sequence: CASSVRPPYQTSGSSEQFF. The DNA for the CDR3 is TGTGCCAGCAGCGTTCGTCCACCCTACCAGACTAGCGGGAGTAGTGAGCAGTTCTTC.

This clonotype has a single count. CDR3 amino acids: CSARPTGRRGEQYF. CDR3 DNA: TGCAGTGCTAGACCCACAGGGAGAAGAGGCGAGCAGTACTTC. This sequence joins TRBV20-1 and TRBJ2-5; D might be TRBD1 (6 bases). The end of the DNA aligns better with TRBJ2-7, so the J call may be wrong. The CDR3 covers 14 residues. CDR1 and CDR2 (germline): DFQATT, SNEGSKA (reference sequence).

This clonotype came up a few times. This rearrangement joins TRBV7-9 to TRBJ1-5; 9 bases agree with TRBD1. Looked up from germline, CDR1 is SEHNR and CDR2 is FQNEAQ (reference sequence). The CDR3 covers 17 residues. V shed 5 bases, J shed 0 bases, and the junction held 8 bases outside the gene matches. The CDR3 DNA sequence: TGTGCCAGCAGCCGAACAGGGGGCGTTAATAGCAATCAGCCCCAGCATTTT. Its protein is CASSRTGGVNSNQPQHF.

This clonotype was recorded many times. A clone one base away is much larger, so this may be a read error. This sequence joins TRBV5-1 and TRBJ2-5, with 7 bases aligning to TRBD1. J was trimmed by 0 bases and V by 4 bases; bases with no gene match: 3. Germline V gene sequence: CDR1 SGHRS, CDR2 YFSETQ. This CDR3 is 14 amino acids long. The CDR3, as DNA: TGCGCCAGCAGCGTACAGGGGAACCAAGAGACCCAGTACTTC. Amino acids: CASSVQGNQETQYF.